One and the same sample provided the 25 T cell receptor beta chains below, sequenced in a study of early T cells in non-severe SARS-CoV-2 infection. TCRdb re-called the 5' RACE reads through MiXCR, storing one row per CDR3 protein. The sample shows 95,000 to 150,000 distinct CDR3 sequences, more than 13% of them seen only once. The source material was whole blood. Every receptor here comes from an adult who was a healthcare worker with PCR-confirmed SARS-CoV-2 infection or an uninfected control (not recorded which).

A few counts support this clonotype. V usage is TRBV29-1 and J usage is TRBJ1-4, with D possibly TRBD1 on 5 matching bases. CDR1 SQVTM and CDR2 ANQGSEA come from the germline V gene. This CDR3 has 12 residues. Trimming left V 5 bases short and J 3 bases short, with 7 bases between. The CDR3 bases are TGCAGCGTTCGAGGGGCTAATGAAAAACTGTTTTTT. Encoded protein: CSVRGANEKLFF.

The V call is TRBV7-9, the J call TRBJ1-4; 8 bases are a match to TRBD1. The CDR3 covers 14 residues. Germline CDR1 is SEHNR and CDR2 is FQNEAQ (reference sequence). Trimming cost V 5 bases and J 8 bases; bases outside gene matches: 7. The DNA of the CDR3 is TGTGCCAGCAGCCACGGACAGGGCGAAGAAAAACTGTTTTTT. Its translation is CASSHGQGEEKLFF.

V and J are TRBV7-9 and TRBJ1-5, with TRBD1 matching 7 bases. The length of the CDR3 is 15 residues. Germline lookup yields CDR1 SEHNR and CDR2 FQNEAQ (reference sequence). V lost 9 bases, J lost 5 bases, and 13 bases stayed unmatched. The CDR3 nucleotides read TGTGCCAGTTCTCCGACAGGGACCGGGGATCAGCCCCAGCATTTT. The encoded protein is CASSPTGTGDQPQHF.

The chain combines TRBV6-1 with TRBJ2-2, with D perhaps TRBD1 (5 bases). Looked up from germline, CDR1 is MNHNS and CDR2 is SASEGT. This CDR3 contains 15 residues. Trimming shortened V by 7 bases and J by 0 bases, and 12 bases separated the two germline ends. CDR3 in amino acids: CASNKDTANTGELFF. The CDR3 bases are TGTGCCAGCAATAAGGACACCGCGAACACCGGGGAGCTGTTTTTT.

V usage is TRBV7-3 and J usage is TRBJ1-6; D gene uncertain. From germline, CDR1 is SGHTA and CDR2 FQGTGA. Trimming took 0 bases from V and 7 from J, leaving 4 bases between them. CDR3 size: 13 residues. The CDR3 DNA reads TGTGCCAGCAGCTTAACAGCGAATTCACCCCTCCACTTT. Translation gives CASSLTANSPLHF.

CDR3 amino acids: CASSPLGTGGHGYTF. The CDR3 DNA reads as TGTGCCAGCAGTCCGTTAGGGACAGGGGGTCATGGCTACACCTTC. This chain uses TRBV12-3 or TRBV12-4 with TRBJ1-2, with 11 bases lining up with TRBD1. The CDR3 consists of 15 residues. After removal of 5 bases from V and 6 bases from J, the junction contained 8 bases not matched to a gene.

This clonotype was detected many times. J is TRBJ1-1 and V is TRBV7-9, with 7 positions matching TRBD1. The CDR3 contains 14 residues. Trimming cost V 5 bases and J 7 bases; bases outside gene matches: 10. From germline, CDR1 is SEHNR and CDR2 FQNEAQ (reference sequence). CDR3 amino acids: CASSPAGGFIEAFF. Written as DNA, the CDR3 is TGTGCCAGCAGCCCGGCAGGGGGGTTTATTGAAGCTTTCTTT. Complete variable domain (other parts from reference TRBV7-9 and TRBJ1-1): DTGVSQNPRHKITKRGQNVTFRCDPISEHNRLYWYRQTLGQGPEFLTYFQNEAQLEKSRLLSDRFSAERPKGSFSTLEIQRTEQGDSAMYLCASSPAGGFIEAFFGQGTRLTVV.

Concerning this clonotype: One base away lies a much larger clone, so this may be a sequencing read error. The chain recombines TRBV6-1 with TRBJ2-1; D might be TRBD2 (6 bases). This CDR3 comprises 16 residues. V lost 3 bases to trimming and J lost 5 bases, with 17 bases between them. Germline lookup yields CDR1 MNHNS and CDR2 SASEGT. CDR3: CASSDRLTGDHNEQFF. CDR3 nucleotides: TGTGCCAGCAGTGACCGCTTGACGGGAGATCACAATGAGCAGTTCTTC.

This clonotype was observed a handful of times. The rearrangement uses TRBV29-1 and TRBJ1-2; 8 bases are shared with TRBD1. V lost 7 bases, J lost 4 bases, and 14 bases stayed unmatched. The germline V gene encodes CDR1 SQVTM and CDR2 ANQGSEA. The CDR3 has 15 amino acids. The CDR3 nucleotides read TGCAGCGCCGGGGACAGGAGACAGCAACTCTATGGCTACACCTTC. It translates to CSAGDRRQQLYGYTF.

This chain joins TRBV12-3 or TRBV12-4 and TRBJ1-1, with D maybe TRBD1 (5 bases). This CDR3 comprises 10 residues. V dropped 7 bases and J dropped 12 bases, with 12 bases sitting between them. CDR3 bases: TGTGCCAGCACCTCGGGACCAACTTTCTTT. Translation gives CASTSGPTFF.

This clonotype showed up just a few times. This chain links TRBV3-1 with TRBJ1-2; no firm D call. Germline assignment: CDR1 LGHDT and CDR2 YNNKEL (reference sequence). Trimming took 3 bases from V and 5 from J, leaving 13 bases between them. The CDR3 contains 14 residues. CDR3 coding DNA: TGTGCCAGCAGCCACTTTACTACGGAGTATGGCTACACCTTC. Translated, it gives CASSHFTTEYGYTF.

V usage is TRBV7-9 and J usage is TRBJ1-3; D is possibly TRBD1 (6 bases). The germline CDR1 and CDR2 sequences are SEHNR and FQNEAQ (reference sequence). Deletions cut 6 bases from V and 5 bases from J, with 8 bases between. The CDR3 extends over 12 amino acids. CDR3 sequence: CASSWDRNTIYF. The CDR3 nucleotides read TGTGCCAGCAGTTGGGACAGAAACACCATATATTTT.

This rearrangement joins TRBV5-1 to TRBJ2-2, with D unresolved. The germline CDR1 and CDR2 sequences are SGHRS and YFSETQ. V shed 0 bases and J shed 1 base, with 10 bases lying between them. The CDR3 is 16 amino acids. This CDR3 is CASSLVRTENTGELFF. The CDR3 nucleotides are TGCGCCAGCAGCTTGGTCAGGACCGAGAACACCGGGGAGCTGTTTTTT.

Only a few counts were recorded for this clonotype. The chain uses TRBV2 and TRBJ2-5; D is ambiguous. Germline loops: CDR1 SNHLY, CDR2 FYNNEI. The CDR3 contains 12 residues. Trimming stripped 6 bases from V and 4 bases from J, with 9 bases between. The CDR3 spells CASSRVRETQYF. The CDR3 DNA follows: TGTGCCAGCAGCCGAGTCAGAGAGACCCAGTACTTC.

This clonotype was counted ten times or more. The chain couples TRBV10-3 to TRBJ2-7; D remains ambiguous. The V end lost 4 bases, the J end lost 3 bases, and 4 bases lay between the germline ends. CDR3 length: 11 amino acids. Germline values: CDR1 ENHRY, CDR2 SYGVKD. CDR3 region: CAISGLYEQYF. DNA of the CDR3: TGTGCCATCAGTGGACTCTACGAGCAGTACTTC.

V and J are TRBV7-2 and TRBJ2-2; no firm D call. Trimming took off 3 bases at V and 2 bases at J, with 19 bases between the two ends. There are 18 residues in the CDR3. Germline-derived CDR1 and CDR2 are SGHTA and FQGNSA. The CDR3 loop reads CASSLRPRAVGNTGELFF. As DNA, the CDR3 is TGTGCCAGCAGCTTGCGGCCAAGGGCGGTGGGCAACACCGGGGAGCTGTTTTTT.

Only a few counts were recorded for this clonotype. This chain links TRBV2 with TRBJ2-5; D may be TRBD1 (5 bases). V was shortened by 7 bases and J by 0 bases, with 6 bases between the two germline ends. Germline V gene sequence: CDR1 SNHLY, CDR2 FYNNEI. The CDR3 length is 12 residues. CDR3 region: CASKGYQETQYF. The CDR3 bases are TGTGCCAGCAAGGGGTACCAAGAGACCCAGTACTTC.

V and J are TRBV7-2 and TRBJ2-1, with a weak D call TRBD2 (6 bases). V was trimmed by 1 base and J by 2 bases, leaving 12 bases between them. This CDR3 is built from 16 residues. Germline CDR1 SGHTA, CDR2 FQGNSA. CDR3 bases: TGTGCCAGCAGCTTAGTTGATGCGGGGCCCTACAATGAGCAGTTCTTC. Amino acids: CASSLVDAGPYNEQFF.

This clonotype has a count of ten or more. The genes are TRBV18 and TRBJ1-2; 7 bases are a match to TRBD1. Germline values: CDR1 KGHSH, CDR2 LQKENI. Trimming took 6 bases from V and 2 from J; bases not matched to a gene: 6. The CDR3 contains 14 residues. The CDR3 loop reads CASSPDRANYGYTF. Written as DNA, the CDR3 is TGTGCCAGCTCGCCCGACAGGGCCAACTATGGCTACACCTTC.

This clonotype was recorded a few times. CDR3 in amino acids: CASSSSGTIKETQYF. The CDR3 region has the DNA TGTGCCAGCAGCTCAAGCGGGACTATTAAAGAGACCCAGTACTTC. This sequence joins TRBV7-9 and TRBJ2-5, with 7 bases lining up with TRBD2. The CDR3 has 15 amino acids. With V trimmed by 4 bases and J by 3 bases, 8 bases remained unmatched. The V gene's germline CDR1 is SEHNR and CDR2 FQNEAQ (reference sequence).

The CDR3 DNA reads TGCGCCAGCACTGGGACCTGGGCAGATACGCAGTATTTT. This sequence encodes CASTGTWADTQYF. The V and J genes are TRBV10-2 and TRBJ2-3; either TRBD1 or TRBD2 may supply D (5 bases each). Trimming took off 7 bases at V and 4 bases at J, with 12 bases between the two ends. The CDR3 has 13 amino acids. Per the germline V gene, CDR1 is WSHSY and CDR2 is SAAADI.

J is TRBJ1-6 and V is TRBV18; a possible D gene is TRBD1 (5 bases). The V and J ends lost 4 bases and 6 bases respectively, with 10 bases between them. Germline values: CDR1 KGHSH, CDR2 LQKENI. CDR3 size: 14 residues. CDR3 amino acids: CASSQGKGNSPLHF. DNA for the CDR3: TGTGCCAGCTCACAGGGGAAAGGTAATTCACCCCTCCACTTT. Full variable domain (missing parts from reference TRBV18 and TRBJ1-6): NAGVMQNPRHLVRRRGQEARLRCSPMKGHSHVYWYRQLPEEGLKFMVYLQKENIIDESGMPKERFSAEFPKEGPSILRIQQVVRGDSAAYFCASSQGKGNSPLHFGNGTRLTVT.

This chain links TRBV6-6 with TRBJ1-5; D uncertain. The CDR3 loop spans 17 amino acids. Trimming took off 0 bases at V and 4 bases at J, with 16 bases between the two ends. Germline lookup yields CDR1 MNHNY and CDR2 SVGAGI (reference sequence). The DNA of the CDR3 is TGTGCCAGCAGTTACTCGAGTCGTCCAGGCGCAAATCAGCCCCAGCATTTT. This encodes CASSYSSRPGANQPQHF.

The chain combines TRBV5-1 with TRBJ2-2; TRBD2 might be the D (6 bases). Germline CDR1 SGHRS, CDR2 YFSETQ. The CDR3 extends over 17 amino acids. The V and J ends lost 0 bases and 7 bases respectively, with 19 bases between them. The CDR3 sequence: CASSLAGTPMESGELFF. CDR3 bases: TGCGCCAGCAGCTTGGCCGGGACTCCAATGGAGAGCGGGGAGCTGTTTTTT.

This clonotype was picked up a small number of times. The rearrangement joins TRBV5-1 to TRBJ2-3, with a weak D call TRBD2 (6 bases). Between the trimmed V and J ends, which lost 7 bases and 5 bases, there was a span of 14 bases. Germline V lookup: CDR1 SGHRS, CDR2 YFSETQ. This CDR3 is 13 amino acids long. CDR3 in DNA: TGCGCCAGCCACCCGGGGGAAGGAGATACGCAGTATTTT. Residues: CASHPGEGDTQYF. Together with reference TRBV5-1 and TRBJ2-3, the CDR3 gives the full variable domain: KAGVTQTPRYLIKTRGQQVTLSCSPISGHRSVSWYQQTPGQGLQFLFEYFSETQRNKGNFPGRFSGRQFSNSRSEMNVSTLELGDSALYLCASHPGEGDTQYFGPGTRLTVL.